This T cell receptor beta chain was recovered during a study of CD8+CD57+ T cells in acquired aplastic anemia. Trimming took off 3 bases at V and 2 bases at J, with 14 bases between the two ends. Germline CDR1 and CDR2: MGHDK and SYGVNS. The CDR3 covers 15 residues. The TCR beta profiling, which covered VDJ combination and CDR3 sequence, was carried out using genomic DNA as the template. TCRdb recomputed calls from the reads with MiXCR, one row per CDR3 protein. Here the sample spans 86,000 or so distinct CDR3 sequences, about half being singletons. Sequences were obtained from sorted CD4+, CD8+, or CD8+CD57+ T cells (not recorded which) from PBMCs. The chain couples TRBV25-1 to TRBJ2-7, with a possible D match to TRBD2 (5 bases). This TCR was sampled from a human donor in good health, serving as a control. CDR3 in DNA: TGTGCCAGCAGTGAGCGTCTGGGAGTCACCTACGAGCAGTACTTC. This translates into CASSERLGVTYEQYF.